This TCR beta chain was identified during a study of T-cell memory formation after mild COVID-19. The CDR3 loop spans 17 amino acids. V shed 0 bases and J shed 4 bases, with 20 bases lying between them. The V gene's germline CDR1 is GTSNPN and CDR2 SVGIG (reference sequence). From 5'RACE with constant-segment primers came TCR alpha and TCR beta cDNA libraries that carried sample barcodes and UMIs. TCRdb reprocessed the 5' RACE reads via MiXCR and lists one record per CDR3 protein. The data contain 300,000 to 400,000 distinct CDR3 sequences, about 16% of them singletons. Regarding the study as a whole: Among contracting clones, CD4+ were mainly CM/EM and CD8+ enriched in EMRA. Memory from before infection featured some responding clones, which suggests cross-reactive memory joined. Day 15 to 85 contracting clones showed balanced CD4/CD8; later expanders leaned CD4+.

This clonotype was observed a handful of times. Its antigen is not known. This chain links TRBV30 with TRBJ2-3; D uncertain. What was sequenced was PBMCs or a T cell subset sorted from them (not recorded which). This TCR was recovered from a man aged 18 to 35 who had mild COVID-19 (a few samples of this study predate the infection). Cell type and time point are not known. CDR3 coding DNA: TGTGCCTGGAGTGTAGGTACAGTCTCTAGTGTAGCAGATACGCAGTATTTT. Its translation is CAWSVGTVSSVADTQYF.